This T cell receptor beta chain emerged from a study of neoadjuvant anti-PD-1 for oral cavity cancer. The wider study: Before surgery, most patients got three to four biweekly 3 mg/kg nivolumab doses. Patients without progression received a fourth nivolumab dose around day 43, then surgical resection on days 50-56. General study results and limits: Each response group had just a few patients in TCR analyses. Non-responders to neoadjuvant nivolumab had significantly more clonal PBMC T cells than responders.

TCRdb's table, derived via immunoSEQ multiplex PCR, lists solely in-frame clones and lacks some. Of approximately 14,000 clones detected, about three quarters appear once; the ten largest clones hold 3%. This clone came up once. The antigen remains unidentified. The germline V gene encodes CDR1 SGDLS and CDR2 YYNGEE. This CDR3 spans 15 amino acids. Deletions cut 0 bases from V and 8 bases from J, with 15 bases between. This TCR came from a person aged 40 to 85 with oral cavity squamous cell carcinoma. The material was PBMCs, obtained before nivolumab (anti-PD-1) treatment. J is TRBJ2-1 and V is TRBV9, with D perhaps matching TRBD2 (7 bases). CDR3 region: CASSVAGGPLDEQFF. In DNA form, the CDR3 reads TGTGCCAGCAGCGTAGCGGGGGGCCCCTTAGATGAGCAGTTCTTC.